This note documents a single T cell receptor beta chain sequence. CDR3 size: 14 residues. The germline V gene encodes CDR1 SGHTS and CDR2 YDEGEE. Unmatched junction bases numbered 6, after V lost 4 bases and J lost 8 bases. This entry comes from a study of blood T cell repertoires in COVID-19. Background on the study: Specimens from acute and convalescent COVID-19 originated in the United States, Italy and Spain.

Per the study methods: Reference gene primer amplification gave nucleated cell count estimates. Libraries were prepared by immunoSEQ multiplex PCR; TCRdb keeps only in-frame clonotypes and omits some of them. V, J and clone size are taken as reported in that table, and D and trimming were inferred from the DNA itself. Found here are 130,000 to 150,000 clones, 75% to 90% of them singletons; the top ten hold approximately 2.8%. This chain uses TRBV5-8 with TRBJ1-4; 9 bases match TRBD1. Sequenced: peripheral blood. The sequence was obtained from a woman aged 55-75 years with active COVID-19. In nucleotides, the CDR3 is TGTGCCAGCAGCCGGACAGGGGTCAGGGAAAAACTGTTTTTT. This gives the protein CASSRTGVREKLFF.